These T cell receptor beta chains were read from a single sample in a study of graft-versus-host responses after intestinal transplantation. Clones were sequenced by immunoSEQ multiplex PCR, and TCRdb holds only the in-frame ones, with some missing. The profile shows about 110,000 clones, over 85% of them singletons. No antigen is known for these receptors. The sample here was unstimulated CD8+ T cells sorted from spleen or lymph node cells, taken before intestinal transplant. Every receptor here comes from a human donor who received an intestinal transplant. Both conserved end residues are part of each CDR3. D genes are given only for firm matches. Size is omitted from some rows. Given values are once, few, many or a class for expanded clones.

j_call | clone_size | d_call | v_call | cdr3_aa | cdr3_nt
TRBJ2-3 | NA | TRBD2 | TRBV6-6 | CASSSILAGSEYF | TGTGCCAGCAGTTCCATCCTAGCGGGGTCAGAGTATTTT
TRBJ2-3 | once | TRBD2 | TRBV9 | CASSARTGTSGRARGDTQYF | TGTGCCAGCAGCGCCAGGACAGGGACTAGCGGGAGGGCGAGGGGAGATACGCAGTATTTT
TRBJ2-3 | NA | TRBD2 | TRBV27 | CASTWGTSPPNTQYF | TGTGCCAGCACCTGGGGGACTAGCCCGCCAAATACGCAGTATTTT
TRBJ1-5 | NA | TRBD1 | TRBV6-1 | CASSDPQGAVQPQHF | TGTGCCAGCAGTGACCCACAGGGGGCGGTTCAGCCCCAGCATTTT
TRBJ2-1 | NA | NA | TRBV30 | CACGNWGYNEQFF | TGTGCCTGCGGGAACTGGGGATACAATGAGCAGTTCTTC
TRBJ1-3 | NA | TRBD1 | TRBV14 | CASNPGQGAGNTIYF | TGTGCCAGCAATCCCGGACAGGGGGCTGGAAACACCATATATTTT
TRBJ1-2 | NA | TRBD1 | TRBV6-1 | CASSEGTEDGYTF | TGTGCCAGCAGTGAGGGGACAGAGGATGGCTACACCTTC
TRBJ1-4 | NA | NA | TRBV5-1 | CASSLGGGDEKLFF | TGCGCCAGCAGCTTGGGAGGAGGCGATGAAAAACTGTTTTTT
TRBJ2-7 | NA | NA | TRBV30 | CAWREGASEQYF | TGTGCCTGGAGGGAAGGGGCGAGCGAGCAGTACTTC
TRBJ1-3 | NA | NA | TRBV12-5 | CASGFPDRRGNTIYF | TGTGCTAGTGGTTTCCCTGACAGAAGGGGAAACACCATATATTTT
TRBJ2-7 | NA | TRBD2 | TRBV28 | CASSLPGTSGRASRYEQYF | TGTGCCAGCAGTTTACCCGGGACTAGCGGGAGGGCAAGTCGCTACGAGCAGTACTTC
TRBJ2-6 | NA | TRBD2 | TRBV9 | CASSASGRSSLSGANVLTF | TGTGCCAGCAGCGCTAGCGGGAGGTCGAGTCTCTCTGGGGCCAACGTCCTGACTTTC
TRBJ1-1 | NA | NA | TRBV4-1 | CASSQVEMNTEAFF | TGCGCCAGCAGCCAAGTAGAAATGAACACTGAAGCTTTCTTT
TRBJ2-5 | NA | TRBD1 | TRBV19 | CASSIDTGVETQYF | TGTGCCAGTAGTATAGACACAGGGGTGGAGACCCAGTACTTC
TRBJ1-5 | NA | NA | TRBV5-5 | CASSSGEDSNQPQHF | TGTGCCAGCAGCTCTGGGGAGGATAGCAATCAGCCCCAGCATTTT
TRBJ2-3 | NA | TRBD2 | TRBV15 | CATSRDWVGGRATDTQYF | TGTGCCACCAGCAGAGACTGGGTGGGCGGGAGGGCAACAGATACGCAGTATTTT
TRBJ2-5 | NA | NA | TRBV27 | CASSTRGPEETQYF | TGTGCCAGCAGTACGCGGGGTCCCGAAGAGACCCAGTACTTC
TRBJ2-7 | few | NA | TRBV10-3 | CAASGDAYEQYF | TGTGCCGCCTCGGGGGACGCCTACGAGCAGTACTTC
TRBJ2-3 | NA | NA | TRBV9 | CASSVVRGDTQYF | TGTGCCAGCAGCGTAGTCCGGGGAGATACGCAGTATTTT
TRBJ2-3 | NA | NA | TRBV19 | CASSTWSTDTQYF | TGTGCCAGTAGTACGTGGTCGACAGATACGCAGTATTTT
TRBJ2-2 | NA | NA | TRBV27 | CASSSTRDRRNTGELFF | TGTGCCAGCAGTTCCACAAGAGACAGAAGGAACACCGGGGAGCTGTTTTTT
TRBJ2-1 | NA | NA | TRBV29-1 | CSVLANEQFF | TGCAGCGTCTTAGCCAATGAGCAGTTCTTC
TRBJ2-7 | NA | NA | TRBV7-8 | CAISSGIEDEQYF | TGTGCCATAAGCTCCGGTATTGAGGACGAGCAGTACTTC
TRBJ2-1 | NA | NA | TRBV27 | CASPPAVPYNEQFF | TGTGCCAGCCCCCCGGCCGTACCCTACAATGAGCAGTTCTTC
TRBJ2-1 | NA | NA | TRBV19 | CASRRKSGLIYNEQFF | TGTGCCAGTAGGCGGAAATCGGGACTCATCTACAATGAGCAGTTCTTC
TRBJ2-1 | NA | NA | TRBV4-2 | CASSQGWGIVNEQFF | TGTGCCAGCAGCCAGGGCTGGGGAATCGTCAATGAGCAGTTCTTC
TRBJ2-7 | NA | NA | TRBV7-9 | CASSLVGGNQYYEQYF | TGTGCCAGCAGCTTAGTAGGTGGCAACCAGTACTACGAGCAGTACTTC
TRBJ1-1 | NA | NA | TRBV5-4 | CASSLGRKNTEAFF | TGTGCCAGCAGCTTGGGACGGAAGAACACTGAAGCTTTCTTT
TRBJ2-7 | NA | TRBD2 | TRBV2 | CASSRTSGRTYEQYF | TGTGCCAGCAGTAGGACTAGCGGGAGGACCTACGAGCAGTACTTC
TRBJ2-2 | NA | NA | TRBV7-3 | CASSLLMGSGELFF | TGTGCCAGCAGCTTGTTGATGGGGAGCGGGGAGCTGTTTTTT
TRBJ1-1 | NA | NA | TRBV30 | CAVTLGNTEAFF | TGTGCCGTAACCCTTGGGAACACTGAAGCTTTCTTT
TRBJ2-1 | NA | NA | TRBV10-2 | CASSESAAGSDNEQFF | TGCGCCAGCAGTGAGTCGGCCGCCGGTTCCGACAATGAGCAGTTCTTC
TRBJ2-1 | NA | NA | TRBV27 | CASSFDEWGSYNEQFF | TGTGCCAGCAGTTTCGACGAGTGGGGCTCCTACAATGAGCAGTTCTTC
TRBJ1-2 | once | TRBD1 | TRBV27 | CASSPTTGSLFGYTF | TGTGCCAGCAGTCCAACGACAGGGTCTCTCTTTGGCTACACCTTC
TRBJ2-7 | NA | NA | TRBV6-5 | CASSYRGGEQYF | TGTGCCAGCAGTTATCGGGGTGGTGAGCAGTACTTC
TRBJ2-7 | NA | TRBD2 | TRBV4-1 | CASSQSSGRNGYEQYF | TGCGCCAGCAGCCAGTCAAGCGGGAGGAATGGCTACGAGCAGTACTTC
TRBJ2-2 | NA | NA | TRBV4-1 | CASSPRDGGGELFF | TGCGCCAGCAGCCCCCGGGACGGCGGGGGGGAGCTGTTTTTT
TRBJ2-7 | NA | TRBD2 | TRBV19 | CASSRTSGSTHEQYF | TGTGCCAGTAGTAGGACTAGCGGGAGTACCCACGAGCAGTACTTC
TRBJ2-3 | NA | NA | TRBV19 | CASEGGGGLSYTQYF | TGTGCCAGTGAGGGAGGGGGCGGTTTGAGTTATACGCAGTATTTT
TRBJ2-1 | NA | TRBD1 | TRBV2 | CASRGTGWNEQFF | TGTGCCAGCAGGGGGACAGGGTGGAATGAGCAGTTCTTC
TRBJ2-1 | once | TRBD2 | TRBV19 | CASSIGGGLADYNEQFF | TGTGCCAGTAGTATAGGAGGAGGCCTAGCGGACTACAATGAGCAGTTCTTC
TRBJ1-2 | NA | TRBD1 | TRBV10-3 | CAISESRTGRANYGYTF | TGTGCCATCAGTGAGAGTAGGACAGGCAGGGCTAACTATGGCTACACCTTC
TRBJ1-2 | NA | NA | TRBV21-1 | CASSPAVRDSCYGYTF | TGTGCCAGCAGCCCCGCCGTTCGGGACAGCTGCTATGGCTACACCTTC
TRBJ1-2 | NA | TRBD1 | TRBV5-5 | CASSDSTGHGYTF | TGTGCCAGCAGCGATTCGACAGGGCACGGCTACACCTTC
TRBJ1-1 | NA | NA | TRBV2 | CASSAVLTEAFF | TGTGCCAGCAGTGCGGTCCTCACTGAAGCTTTCTTT
TRBJ1-5 | NA | TRBD1 | TRBV6-1 | CASSDPDRGPQPQHF | TGTGCCAGCAGTGATCCGGACAGGGGTCCTCAGCCCCAGCATTTT
TRBJ1-3 | NA | NA | TRBV5-1 | CASSLVGTSSGNTIYF | TGCGCCAGCAGCTTGGTGGGCACGTCCTCTGGAAACACCATATATTTT
TRBJ1-2 | NA | NA | TRBV19 | CASSNVRGANGYTF | TGTGCCAGTAGCAACGTCCGGGGGGCGAATGGCTACACCTTC
TRBJ2-7 | NA | TRBD1 | TRBV19 | CASGQGGSYEQYF | TGTGCCTCTGGACAGGGGGGATCCTACGAGCAGTACTTC
TRBJ2-7 | once | NA | TRBV2 | CASSDSGGSYEQYF | TGTGCCAGCAGTGATAGTGGGGGCTCCTACGAGCAGTACTTC
TRBJ2-7 | NA | NA | TRBV27 | CASSLMGFREQYF | TGTGCCAGCAGTTTAATGGGATTTAGGGAGCAGTACTTC
TRBJ1-1 | NA | NA | TRBV14 | CASSQDRRLLYTEAFF | TGTGCCAGCAGCCAAGATCGGCGACTTCTTTACACTGAAGCTTTCTTT
TRBJ2-3 | NA | NA | TRBV10-1 | CASSGGPTDTQYF | TGCGCCAGCAGTGGGGGCCCCACAGATACGCAGTATTTT
TRBJ2-6 | NA | NA | TRBV15 | CATSMDSGANVLTF | TGTGCCACCAGCATGGACTCTGGGGCCAACGTCCTGACTTTC
TRBJ1-2 | NA | NA | TRBV9 | CASRPLLGGYGYTF | TGTGCCAGCAGACCACTCCTTGGAGGGTATGGCTACACCTTC
TRBJ2-6 | NA | NA | TRBV2 | CASSEEHFSGANVLTF | TGTGCCAGCAGTGAGGAACATTTCTCTGGGGCCAACGTCCTGACTTTC
TRBJ2-7 | NA | TRBD2 | TRBV2 | CASRSGTAYEQYF | TGTGCTAGCAGGAGCGGGACGGCATACGAGCAGTACTTC
TRBJ2-7 | NA | NA | TRBV7-9 | CASALRTKPYEQYF | TGTGCCAGCGCCCTTAGGACGAAGCCCTACGAGCAGTACTTC
TRBJ2-7 | NA | TRBD1 | TRBV6-5 | CASSTGTVYEQYF | TGTGCCAGCAGTACAGGGACAGTCTACGAGCAGTACTTC
TRBJ2-7 | NA | NA | TRBV13 | CASSLHSYEQYF | TGTGCCAGCAGCTTACACTCCTACGAGCAGTACTTC